This T cell receptor beta chain appears in the sequencing data of a study of low-dose radiotherapy and immunotherapy resistance in tumors. At the level of the study: Oral aspirin 300 mg was taken by patients daily for four cycles from cycle 1 day 1.

The TCRs were subjected to amplification over roughly 18 PCR cycles employing a constant-region primer in conjunction with a V-primer adapter. TCRdb processed the reads anew with MiXCR; each CDR3 protein has one entry. The sample has tens of thousands of distinct CDR3 sequences, around 35% seen once; the top ten hold less than 9.5%. Trimming removed 5 bases at V and 5 bases at J, with 15 bases between. Germline V CDR1 and CDR2: DFQATT, SNEGSKA (reference sequence). CDR3 length equals 13 residues. Time point noted: after trial treatment. Treatment defined: LDRT plus nivolumab, ipilimumab, low-dose cyclophosphamide and aspirin (RACIN trial).

The source was PBMCs, collected after low-dose radiotherapy plus immunotherapy. The chain uses TRBV20-1 and TRBJ1-2; maybe TRBD1 (5 bases). The sequence was obtained from a male donor with rectosigmoid adenocarcinoma. For the CDR3, the DNA is TGCAGTGCTCCGGGGCAGATAAATTATGGCTACACCTTC. Translating gives CSAPGQINYGYTF.